Detailed here is one T cell receptor beta chain. The antigen is not known. These data belong to a study of shared clonotypes between healthy human individuals. General study points: Naive subsets tended to show greater estimated richness than memory subsets. Researchers sampled only blood; tissue repertoires likely differ.

Germline assignment: CDR1 LNHNV and CDR2 YYDKDF (reference sequence). V lost 0 bases, J lost 10 bases, and 6 bases stayed unmatched. This CDR3 region has 15 residues. Samples underwent the assay at deep level. Genomic DNA of each subset was evenly split across several immunoSEQ plates. Some clones are missing from TCRdb's copy, which holds only in-frame ones; the method was immunoSEQ multiplex PCR. This sample yields about 2,500,000 clones, of which around nine tenths are seen a single time; 0.13% to 0.15% belongs to the top ten. V is TRBV15 and J is TRBJ2-1, with 10 positions matching TRBD2. The sequenced sample was naive CD4+ T cells sorted from blood. The subset is: CD45RA+ positively selected. This receptor was identified in a man aged 18 to 35 in good health. The CDR3 DNA sequence: TGTGCCACCAGCAGAGAGGAGCTAGCGGGAGCAGAGCAGTTCTTC. Translated, it gives CATSREELAGAEQFF.